The 10 T cell receptor beta chains listed next were all sequenced from one sample in a study of blood T cell repertoires in COVID-19. The protocol was immunoSEQ multiplex PCR, while the TCRdb copy is restricted to in-frame clones and leaves out a portion. The sample lists approximately 71,000 clones, over 60% occurring once. Sequencing was performed on peripheral blood. These receptors all come from a human donor in a cohort sampled during active COVID-19.

The J gene is TRBJ2-7, the V gene TRBV3-1 (or the pseudogene TRBV3-2), with 14 bases that match TRBD2. Germline CDR1 reads LGHDT; CDR2 reads YNNKEL (reference sequence). J gave up 6 bases and V 6 bases, and 4 bases lay outside the gene matches. This CDR3 spans 14 amino acids. The CDR3 is CASRSGLAGGEQYF. The CDR3 region has the DNA TGTGCCAGCAGGTCTGGACTAGCGGGGGGCGAGCAGTACTTC.

The genes are TRBV11-2 and TRBJ2-1; maybe TRBD1 (6 bases). Trimming removed 5 bases at V and 0 bases at J, with 11 bases between. There are 15 residues in the CDR3. Per germline, CDR1 SGHAT and CDR2 FQNNGV. The CDR3 spells CASSIDRSSYNEQFF. CDR3 DNA sequence: TGTGCCAGCAGCATCGACAGGAGCTCCTACAATGAGCAGTTCTTC. The full variable domain, in which reference TRBV11-2 and TRBJ2-1 provide the parts outside the CDR3, is EAGVAQSPRYKIIEKRQSVAFWCNPISGHATLYWYQQILGQGPKLLIQFQNNGVVDDSQLPKDRFSAERLKGVDSTLKIQPAKLEDSAVYLCASSIDRSSYNEQFFGPGTRLTVL.

CDR3 sequence (DNA): TGTGCCAGCAGCCAAGGGACAGATAGTTCACCCCTCCACTTT. Translating gives CASSQGTDSSPLHF. The rearrangement uses TRBV5-4 and TRBJ1-6; 7 bases match TRBD1. The germline V gene has CDR1 SGHNT and CDR2 YYREEE (reference sequence). The V segment lost 4 bases and the J segment 9 bases; nucleotides outside the gene matches: 7. The CDR3 is made up of 14 amino acids.

The chain links TRBV7-2 to TRBJ2-7; D might be TRBD1 (6 bases). V dropped 2 bases and J dropped 0 bases, with 14 bases sitting between them. The CDR3 runs 16 residues. Germline V lookup: CDR1 SGHTA, CDR2 FQGNSA. The CDR3 coding sequence is TGTGCCAGCAGCTTATACGGGACACGAAACTCCTACGAGCAGTACTTC. It encodes CASSLYGTRNSYEQYF.

This chain joins TRBV19 and TRBJ2-7; 9 nucleotides match TRBD1. This CDR3 is 16 amino acids long. The V segment lost 6 bases and the J segment 2 bases; nucleotides outside the gene matches: 11. Germline V gene lookup returns CDR1 LNHDA and CDR2 SQIVND (reference sequence). The CDR3 loop is CASSRIPGTGTYEQYF. The CDR3 DNA sequence: TGTGCCAGTAGCCGAATACCCGGGACAGGGACCTACGAGCAGTACTTC.

The rearrangement joins TRBV7-9 to TRBJ2-5, with 8 bases matching TRBD1. The junction had 8 bases not matched to a gene; V was cut back by 4 bases and J by 1 base. Germline V gene sequence: CDR1 SEHNR, CDR2 FQNEAQ (reference sequence). This CDR3 is 16 amino acids long. CDR3 nucleotides: TGTGCCAGCAGCTACCGGACAGGGATGATCCAAGAGACCCAGTACTTC. Translated: CASSYRTGMIQETQYF.

This sequence joins TRBV18 and TRBJ2-7; 11 positions match TRBD1. The CDR3 totals 14 residues. Germline-derived CDR1 and CDR2 are KGHSH and LQKENI. The trim removed 3 bases at V and 3 bases at J, leaving 1 base unmatched. CDR3 coding DNA: TGTGCCAGCTCACCCGGGACAGGGGGCTACGAGCAGTACTTC. Its protein is CASSPGTGGYEQYF.

In its sample, this clone was seen once. This chain uses TRBV28 with TRBJ1-2; 9 bases match TRBD1. Germline-derived CDR1 and CDR2 are MDHEN and SYDVKM. Trimming cost V 6 bases and J 8 bases; bases outside gene matches: 16. This CDR3 comprises 16 residues. The CDR3 DNA is TGTGCCAGCAGCCGGGACAGGGACTTGGTTGGGGGGGGCTACACCTTC. Protein: CASSRDRDLVGGGYTF.

V usage is TRBV7-8 and J usage is TRBJ2-7; maybe TRBD2 (5 bases). There are 15 residues in the CDR3. V lost 1 base and J lost 7, with 17 bases in between. Germline V CDR1 and CDR2: SGHVS, FQNEAQ. CDR3 in amino acids: CASSLVPQARGEQYF. CDR3 nucleotide sequence: TGTGCCAGCAGCTTAGTCCCGCAGGCCCGAGGGGAGCAGTACTTC.

The chain couples TRBV6-6 to TRBJ2-7, with D perhaps TRBD1 (7 bases). V lost 6 bases and J lost 7, with 16 bases in between. This CDR3 spans 13 amino acids. CDR1 is MNHNY, CDR2 SVGAGI, per germline (reference sequence). CDR3 DNA: TGTGCCAGCAGGGAGGGGGCCATAGGGGAGCAGTACTTC. Translating gives CASREGAIGEQYF.